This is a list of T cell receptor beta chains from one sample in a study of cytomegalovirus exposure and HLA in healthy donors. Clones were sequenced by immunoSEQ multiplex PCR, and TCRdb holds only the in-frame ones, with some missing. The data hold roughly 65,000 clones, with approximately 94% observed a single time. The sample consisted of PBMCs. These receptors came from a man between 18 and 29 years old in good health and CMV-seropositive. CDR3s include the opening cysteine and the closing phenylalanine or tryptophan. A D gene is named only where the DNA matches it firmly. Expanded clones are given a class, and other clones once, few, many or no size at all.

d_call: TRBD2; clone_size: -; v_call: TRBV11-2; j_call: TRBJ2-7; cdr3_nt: TGTGCCAGCAGCTTAGTGGGACTAGAGAACTTCTACGAGCAGTACTTC; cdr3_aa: CASSLVGLENFYEQYF
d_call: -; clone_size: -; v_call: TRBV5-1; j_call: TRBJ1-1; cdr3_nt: TGCGCCAGCAGCTTCTTAGGGAGTGCTGAAGCTTTCTTT; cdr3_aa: CASSFLGSAEAFF
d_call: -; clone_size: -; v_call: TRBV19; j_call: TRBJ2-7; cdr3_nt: TGTGCCAGTAGTAGCGGGGGCCCCTACGAGCAGTACTTC; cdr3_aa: CASSSGGPYEQYF
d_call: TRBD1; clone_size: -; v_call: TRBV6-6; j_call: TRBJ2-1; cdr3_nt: TGTGCCAGCAGTCGGGGACAGGATTACAATGAGCAGTTCTTC; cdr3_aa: CASSRGQDYNEQFF
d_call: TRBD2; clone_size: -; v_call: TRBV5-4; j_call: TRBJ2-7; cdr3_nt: TGTGCCAGCAGCACGCGGGAGGAGCGAGAGCAGTACTTC; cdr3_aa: CASSTREEREQYF
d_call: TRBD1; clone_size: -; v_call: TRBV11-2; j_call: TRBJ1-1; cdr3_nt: TGTGCCAGCAGACGAATTCAAGGGACAGGGGAGCGTGAAGCTTTCTTT; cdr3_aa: CASRRIQGTGEREAFF
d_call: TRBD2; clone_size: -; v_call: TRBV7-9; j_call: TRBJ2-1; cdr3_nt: TGTGCCAGCAGCTTAGCGGGACTAGCGGGGGACTCCTACAATGAGCAGTTCTTC; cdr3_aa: CASSLAGLAGDSYNEQFF
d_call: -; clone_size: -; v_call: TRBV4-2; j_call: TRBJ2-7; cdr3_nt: TGTGCCAGCAGCCAAGATCGAGGGTCGGCCTACGAGCAGTACTTC; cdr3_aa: CASSQDRGSAYEQYF
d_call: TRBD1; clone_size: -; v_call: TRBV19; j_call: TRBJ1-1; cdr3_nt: TGTGCCAGTAGTACAGGGGGTAAATTCATGAACACTGAAGCTTTCTTT; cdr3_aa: CASSTGGKFMNTEAFF
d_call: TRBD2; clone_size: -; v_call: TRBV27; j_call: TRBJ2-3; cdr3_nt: TGTGCCAGCAGTTTTACAGCGGGAGCTCCAGATACGCAGTATTTT; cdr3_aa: CASSFTAGAPDTQYF
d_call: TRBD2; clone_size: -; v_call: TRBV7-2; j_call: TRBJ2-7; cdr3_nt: TGTGCCAGCAGCTTAACGGCTAGCGGGACCTACGAGCAGTACTTC; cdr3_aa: CASSLTASGTYEQYF
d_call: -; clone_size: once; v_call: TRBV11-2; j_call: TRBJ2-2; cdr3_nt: TGTGCCAGCCTGCGGGGGCCCAACACCGGGGAGCTGTTTTTT; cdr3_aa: CASLRGPNTGELFF
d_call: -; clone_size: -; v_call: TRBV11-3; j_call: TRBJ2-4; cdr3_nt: TGTGCCAGCAGCTTTCAGGTTAAAAACATTCAGTACTTC; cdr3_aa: CASSFQVKNIQYF